This T cell receptor (beta chain) was sequenced during a study of control samples from healthy donors and cancer patients (dated by TCRdb to between 2020 and 2021). This clone was observed a single time. Its binding antigen is unknown. No base-level quality is on record; no much larger clone is a single base apart. The CDR3 starts with the cysteine, ends with the phenylalanine, and has 18 residues. The read is trimmed to its CDR3 DNA, 54 bases read in frame from base 1. The germline V end is reduced by 0 bases and the J end by 0 bases; junction bases left unmatched: 6. Via the germline V gene, CDR1 is SGHRS and CDR2 YFSETQ. The library was generated by the immunoSEQ multiplex PCR assay. In TCRdb, the immuneACCESS table is reduced to in-frame sequences with V and J assigned. These tables do not hold every clone; where another copy was compared, an unresolved V gene accounts for under half, and the others remain unexplained. The sample includes about 150,000 clones, with around 94% observed a single time. 13% to 15% of the sample rests with the top ten.

The sample consisted of PBMCs. The source of this sequence is a man in his 60s with colorectal cancer. In this chain, TRBV5-1 is recombined with TRBJ2-5; TRBD2 lines up with 12 middle nucleotides. The CDR3 protein sequence reads: CASSLVLAGGPYQETQYF. The DNA sequence is as follows: TGCGCCAGCAGCTTGGTGCTAGCGGGGGGGCCGTACCAAGAGACCCAGTACTTC. Where the CDR3 stops, the reference TRBV5-1 and TRBJ2-5 genes take over; the full variable domain is KAGVTQTPRYLIKTRGQQVTLSCSPISGHRSVSWYQQTPGQGLQFLFEYFSETQRNKGNFPGRFSGRQFSNSRSEMNVSTLELGDSALYLCASSLVLAGGPYQETQYFGPGTRLLVL.